A selection of T cell receptor beta chains follows, all from one sample in a study of beta chain features in type 1 diabetes. Clones were read by immunoSEQ multiplex PCR, and TCRdb kept only the in-frame ones, dropping some. Here the sample spans 600,000 to 700,000 clones, around an eighth being singletons. Sequenced sample: naive CD4+ T cells from blood. The receptor source for this set is a man aged 18 to 35 with type 1 diabetes. Each CDR3 is given with its conserved first and last residue. Fields, in order: D gene, clone size, V gene, J gene, CDR3 protein, CDR3 DNA. The D gene is left open where the match is weak. Not all rows give a size; the values are once, few, many and, for expanded clones, a class.

d_call: TRBD1
clone_size: .
v_call: TRBV15
j_call: TRBJ1-5
cdr3_aa: CATSSGQGGFDQPQHF
cdr3_nt: TGTGCCACCAGCAGCGGACAGGGTGGTTTCGATCAGCCCCAGCATTTT

d_call: .
clone_size: few
v_call: TRBV5-1
j_call: TRBJ2-2
cdr3_aa: CASSGTVNTGELFF
cdr3_nt: TGCGCCAGCAGCGGGACTGTTAACACCGGGGAGCTGTTTTTT

d_call: .
clone_size: .
v_call: TRBV29-1
j_call: TRBJ2-7
cdr3_aa: CSVELESYEQYF
cdr3_nt: TGCAGCGTTGAGTTGGAATCCTACGAGCAGTACTTC

d_call: .
clone_size: .
v_call: TRBV2
j_call: TRBJ2-5
cdr3_aa: CASSRSVRGETQYF
cdr3_nt: TGTGCCAGCAGTCGAAGCGTTCGGGGAGAGACCCAGTACTTC

d_call: .
clone_size: .
v_call: TRBV30
j_call: TRBJ1-2
cdr3_aa: CAWSVGGFSGYTF
cdr3_nt: TGTGCCTGGAGTGTTGGGGGATTTTCAGGCTACACCTTC

d_call: .
clone_size: .
v_call: TRBV5-6
j_call: TRBJ1-5
cdr3_aa: CASRRQGGDQPQHF
cdr3_nt: TGTGCCAGCAGACGGCAGGGAGGCGATCAGCCCCAGCATTTT

d_call: .
clone_size: .
v_call: TRBV6-6
j_call: TRBJ1-1
cdr3_aa: CASSYIENTEAFF
cdr3_nt: TGTGCCAGCAGTTACATAGAGAACACTGAAGCTTTCTTT

d_call: TRBD2
clone_size: .
v_call: TRBV7-8
j_call: TRBJ2-1
cdr3_aa: CASSLDWLAGGFLYNEQFF
cdr3_nt: TGTGCCAGCAGCTTAGATTGGCTAGCGGGGGGCTTCCTTTACAATGAGCAGTTCTTC

d_call: .
clone_size: .
v_call: TRBV4-1
j_call: TRBJ1-6
cdr3_aa: CASSHSDSPLHF
cdr3_nt: TGCGCCAGCAGCCATTCCGATTCACCCCTCCACTTT

d_call: .
clone_size: .
v_call: TRBV30
j_call: TRBJ1-5
cdr3_aa: CAWSDTGTNQPQHF
cdr3_nt: TGTGCCTGGAGTGACACCGGGACGAATCAGCCCCAGCATTTT

d_call: .
clone_size: .
v_call: TRBV5-4
j_call: TRBJ2-4
cdr3_aa: CASSQDPAKNIQYF
cdr3_nt: TGTGCCAGCAGCCAGGACCCCGCCAAAAACATTCAGTACTTC

d_call: TRBD1
clone_size: .
v_call: TRBV27
j_call: TRBJ2-3
cdr3_aa: CASSSTDRGLRTQYF
cdr3_nt: TGTGCCAGCAGTTCCACCGACAGGGGGCTGAGGACGCAGTATTTT

d_call: .
clone_size: few
v_call: TRBV30
j_call: TRBJ2-2
cdr3_aa: CAWRPNTGELFF
cdr3_nt: TGTGCCTGGAGGCCCAACACCGGGGAGCTGTTTTTT

d_call: .
clone_size: .
v_call: TRBV5-1
j_call: TRBJ2-5
cdr3_aa: CASSFSHGEETQYF
cdr3_nt: TGCGCCAGCAGCTTCAGCCACGGGGAAGAGACCCAGTACTTC

d_call: TRBD1
clone_size: .
v_call: TRBV5-1
j_call: TRBJ2-7
cdr3_aa: CASSLGQGWSYEQYF
cdr3_nt: TGCGCCAGCAGCTTGGGACAGGGGTGGTCCTACGAGCAGTACTTC

d_call: .
clone_size: .
v_call: TRBV30
j_call: TRBJ2-7
cdr3_aa: CAWNRGSSYEQYF
cdr3_nt: TGTGCCTGGAATCGAGGGAGCTCCTACGAGCAGTACTTC

d_call: TRBD1
clone_size: .
v_call: TRBV6-6
j_call: TRBJ1-3
cdr3_aa: CASGDRGSGNTIYF
cdr3_nt: TGTGCCAGCGGGGACAGGGGCTCTGGAAACACCATATATTTT

d_call: .
clone_size: few
v_call: TRBV10-3
j_call: TRBJ1-1
cdr3_aa: CAISALFSGNTEAFF
cdr3_nt: TGTGCCATCAGTGCCCTTTTCTCCGGTAACACTGAAGCTTTCTTT

d_call: .
clone_size: .
v_call: TRBV19
j_call: TRBJ1-6
cdr3_aa: CASRTTGKNSPLHF
cdr3_nt: TGTGCCAGTAGGACAACAGGGAAAAATTCACCCCTCCACTTT

d_call: .
clone_size: few
v_call: TRBV15
j_call: TRBJ1-6
cdr3_aa: CATSRVRVGNSPLHF
cdr3_nt: TGTGCCACCAGCAGAGTCAGGGTTGGTAATTCACCCCTCCACTTT

d_call: .
clone_size: .
v_call: TRBV18
j_call: TRBJ1-1
cdr3_aa: CASSPKTGANTEAFF
cdr3_nt: TGTGCCAGCTCACCGAAGACAGGTGCGAACACTGAAGCTTTCTTT

d_call: TRBD1
clone_size: .
v_call: TRBV9
j_call: TRBJ2-5
cdr3_aa: CASSVTGGPQETQYF
cdr3_nt: TGTGCCAGCAGCGTCACAGGGGGCCCCCAAGAGACCCAGTACTTC

d_call: .
clone_size: .
v_call: TRBV7-2
j_call: TRBJ2-5
cdr3_aa: CASSSALPRETQYF
cdr3_nt: TGTGCCAGCAGCTCAGCCTTGCCGCGAGAGACCCAGTACTTC

d_call: .
clone_size: few
v_call: TRBV18
j_call: TRBJ2-3
cdr3_aa: CASSPLPDTQYF
cdr3_nt: TGTGCCAGCTCACCACTTCCAGATACGCAGTATTTT

d_call: .
clone_size: .
v_call: TRBV28
j_call: TRBJ1-2
cdr3_aa: CASTIPAGNGYTF
cdr3_nt: TGTGCCAGCACGATCCCCGCGGGAAATGGCTACACCTTC

d_call: .
clone_size: .
v_call: TRBV18
j_call: TRBJ2-7
cdr3_aa: CASSPSGGEQYF
cdr3_nt: TGTGCCAGCTCACCATCGGGCGGCGAGCAGTACTTC

d_call: TRBD2
clone_size: .
v_call: TRBV7-2
j_call: TRBJ2-1
cdr3_aa: CASSPGTSGAYREQFF
cdr3_nt: TGTGCCAGCAGCCCCGGGACTAGCGGGGCCTATCGGGAGCAGTTCTTC

d_call: .
clone_size: few
v_call: TRBV7-9
j_call: TRBJ1-2
cdr3_aa: CASSLSGDYYGYTF
cdr3_nt: TGTGCCAGCAGCTTGTCAGGGGATTACTATGGCTACACCTTC

d_call: TRBD1
clone_size: few
v_call: TRBV19
j_call: TRBJ2-5
cdr3_aa: CASSTTGQETQYF
cdr3_nt: TGTGCCAGTAGTACGACAGGGCAAGAGACCCAGTACTTC

d_call: .
clone_size: few
v_call: TRBV2
j_call: TRBJ1-5
cdr3_aa: CASSGQRFLDSNQPQHF
cdr3_nt: TGTGCCAGCAGTGGACAGCGGTTCCTAGATAGCAATCAGCCCCAGCATTTT

d_call: TRBD1
clone_size: .
v_call: TRBV14
j_call: TRBJ1-4
cdr3_aa: CASRLTGTGNEKLFF
cdr3_nt: TGTGCCAGCAGACTAACCGGGACAGGGAATGAAAAACTGTTTTTT

d_call: .
clone_size: .
v_call: TRBV30
j_call: TRBJ1-4
cdr3_aa: CAWSPLQGTGNEKLFF
cdr3_nt: TGTGCCTGGAGTCCCCTTCAGGGGACCGGGAATGAAAAACTGTTTTTT

d_call: TRBD1
clone_size: few
v_call: TRBV28
j_call: TRBJ2-2
cdr3_aa: CASSLDLLPDRLVTGELFF
cdr3_nt: TGTGCCAGCAGTTTAGATCTACTCCCGGACAGGCTGGTCACCGGGGAGCTGTTTTTT

d_call: .
clone_size: .
v_call: TRBV18
j_call: TRBJ2-7
cdr3_aa: CASSAGGYEQYF
cdr3_nt: TGTGCCAGCTCAGCTGGGGGCTACGAGCAGTACTTC

d_call: TRBD2
clone_size: few
v_call: TRBV19
j_call: TRBJ2-3
cdr3_aa: CASSNGGGDTQYF
cdr3_nt: TGTGCCAGTAGTAACGGCGGGGGAGATACGCAGTATTTT

d_call: .
clone_size: .
v_call: TRBV14
j_call: TRBJ1-5
cdr3_aa: CASSQADSNQPQHF
cdr3_nt: TGTGCCAGCAGCCAAGCAGATAGCAATCAGCCCCAGCATTTT

d_call: TRBD1
clone_size: few
v_call: TRBV6-5
j_call: TRBJ1-2
cdr3_aa: CASSVEGQGIYGYTF
cdr3_nt: TGTGCCAGCAGTGTCGAGGGACAGGGGATTTATGGCTACACCTTC

d_call: .
clone_size: few
v_call: TRBV5-1
j_call: TRBJ2-5
cdr3_aa: CASSYGTQETQYF
cdr3_nt: TGCGCCAGCAGCTACGGGACTCAAGAGACCCAGTACTTC

d_call: .
clone_size: few
v_call: TRBV7-2
j_call: TRBJ2-1
cdr3_aa: CASSGAPSYNEQFF
cdr3_nt: TGTGCCAGCAGCGGGGCACCCTCCTACAATGAGCAGTTCTTC

d_call: .
clone_size: .
v_call: TRBV11-3
j_call: TRBJ2-5
cdr3_aa: CASSLSWQETQYF
cdr3_nt: TGTGCCAGCAGCTTGTCTTGGCAAGAGACCCAGTACTTC

d_call: .
clone_size: .
v_call: TRBV16
j_call: TRBJ1-1
cdr3_aa: CASSPQKGVRAFF
cdr3_nt: TGTGCCAGCAGCCCCCAAAAAGGGGTTAGAGCTTTCTTT

d_call: .
clone_size: .
v_call: TRBV5-1
j_call: TRBJ1-6
cdr3_aa: CASSPERERSPLHF
cdr3_nt: TGCGCCAGCAGCCCTGAAAGGGAGCGTTCACCCCTCCACTTT

d_call: .
clone_size: few
v_call: TRBV14
j_call: TRBJ2-7
cdr3_aa: CASSHDTYEQYF
cdr3_nt: TGTGCCAGCAGCCACGACACCTACGAGCAGTACTTC

d_call: .
clone_size: .
v_call: TRBV4-1
j_call: TRBJ1-3
cdr3_aa: CAACPLRPPNRSSGNTIYF
cdr3_nt: TGCGCCGCGTGCCCTCTCCGGCCCCCCAACCGAAGCTCTGGAAACACCATATATTTT

d_call: .
clone_size: few
v_call: TRBV7-3
j_call: TRBJ1-1
cdr3_aa: CASSLSQLMNTEAFF
cdr3_nt: TGTGCCAGCAGCTTAAGTCAGCTTATGAACACTGAAGCTTTCTTT

d_call: .
clone_size: .
v_call: TRBV6-1
j_call: TRBJ2-7
cdr3_aa: CASSEQQGRFEQYF
cdr3_nt: TGTGCCAGCAGTGAACAGCAGGGACGGTTCGAGCAGTACTTC

d_call: .
clone_size: .
v_call: TRBV6-6
j_call: TRBJ1-5
cdr3_aa: CASTPQGVNQPQHF
cdr3_nt: TGTGCCAGCACCCCTCAGGGAGTCAATCAGCCCCAGCATTTT

d_call: .
clone_size: few
v_call: TRBV4-1
j_call: TRBJ1-1
cdr3_aa: CASSHPWNTEAFF
cdr3_nt: TGCGCCAGCAGCCACCCGTGGAACACTGAAGCTTTCTTT

d_call: TRBD1
clone_size: few
v_call: TRBV30
j_call: TRBJ1-6
cdr3_aa: CAWSTGQGTSPLHF
cdr3_nt: TGTGCCTGGAGTACCGGACAGGGAACTTCACCCCTCCACTTT

d_call: .
clone_size: .
v_call: TRBV5-1
j_call: TRBJ2-2
cdr3_aa: CASREGQNTGELFF
cdr3_nt: TGCGCCAGCAGGGAGGGGCAGAACACCGGGGAGCTGTTTTTT

d_call: .
clone_size: .
v_call: TRBV28
j_call: TRBJ2-1
cdr3_aa: CASTRDSSSYNEQFF
cdr3_nt: TGTGCCAGCACCAGGGACTCCAGCTCCTACAATGAGCAGTTCTTC

d_call: TRBD2
clone_size: .
v_call: TRBV25-1
j_call: TRBJ2-3
cdr3_aa: CASRGGRVTDTQYF
cdr3_nt: TGTGCCAGCAGGGGCGGGAGGGTGACAGATACGCAGTATTTT

d_call: .
clone_size: .
v_call: TRBV28
j_call: TRBJ1-2
cdr3_aa: CASRQQGTSGYTF
cdr3_nt: TGTGCCAGCAGACAACAGGGTACTTCTGGCTACACCTTC

d_call: .
clone_size: few
v_call: TRBV2
j_call: TRBJ2-3
cdr3_aa: CASSEQRGDTQYF
cdr3_nt: TGTGCCAGCAGTGAACAGCGCGGAGATACGCAGTATTTT

d_call: .
clone_size: .
v_call: TRBV11-2
j_call: TRBJ2-6
cdr3_aa: CASSLGSPGANVLTF
cdr3_nt: TGTGCCAGCAGCTTAGGGTCCCCTGGGGCCAACGTCCTGACTTTC

d_call: .
clone_size: few
v_call: TRBV21-1
j_call: TRBJ1-1
cdr3_aa: CASSKDSRGGTEAFF
cdr3_nt: TGTGCCAGCAGCAAAGATAGCAGGGGAGGTACTGAAGCTTTCTTT

d_call: TRBD1
clone_size: .
v_call: TRBV5-4
j_call: TRBJ2-5
cdr3_aa: CASSLTGGRETQYF
cdr3_nt: TGTGCCAGCAGCTTGACAGGGGGGCGAGAGACCCAGTACTTC

d_call: .
clone_size: few
v_call: TRBV6-5
j_call: TRBJ1-6
cdr3_aa: CASSYLPRENSPLHF
cdr3_nt: TGTGCCAGCAGTTACCTACCCAGGGAGAATTCACCCCTCCACTTT

d_call: .
clone_size: .
v_call: TRBV27
j_call: TRBJ2-2
cdr3_aa: CASSFGGTANTGELFF
cdr3_nt: TGTGCCAGCAGTTTTGGAGGGACCGCGAACACCGGGGAGCTGTTTTTT

d_call: TRBD1
clone_size: few
v_call: TRBV7-2
j_call: TRBJ1-2
cdr3_aa: CASSLVGQGGYTF
cdr3_nt: TGTGCCAGCAGCTTAGTTGGACAGGGAGGCTACACCTTC